A single sample is the source of the 10 T cell receptor beta chains below, sequenced in a study of T cell changes during pregnancy in multiple sclerosis (dated by TCRdb to about 2019). Library preparation employed the immunoSEQ multiplex PCR assay. In TCRdb, the immuneACCESS table is reduced to in-frame sequences with V and J assigned. These tables do not hold every clone; where another copy was compared, an unresolved V gene accounts for under half, and the others remain unexplained. This sample has 40,000 to 50,000 clones in its table, and 85% to 95% of those were observed once. Around 0.5% of the sample lies in the top ten. Sequenced here: CD4+ T cells from peripheral blood mononuclear cells, sampled in the first trimester of pregnancy. These receptor sequences come from a female donor with multiple sclerosis, enrolled in a pregnancy study.

J is TRBJ1-2 and V is TRBV6-1; a weak D match, TRBD1 (5 bases). The germline CDR1 and CDR2 sequences are MNHNS and SASEGT. V was clipped by 6 bases and J by 8 bases, with 10 bases between them. The CDR3 sequence is 11 residues long. The CDR3 DNA sequence: TGTGCCAGCAGGACAGTATCAGGCTACACCTTC. It encodes CASRTVSGYTF.

The V gene is TRBV6-5, the J gene TRBJ2-7, with TRBD1 identical over 10 bases. The V and J ends lost 6 bases and 5 bases, in that order; junction bases with no gene match: 7. Germline V gene lookup returns CDR1 MNHEY and CDR2 SVGAGI. This CDR3 is built from 14 residues. DNA of the CDR3: TGTGCCAGCAGCCTCCCGGGGACAGGGGACGAGCAGTACTTC. This gives the protein CASSLPGTGDEQYF.

J is TRBJ2-7 and V is TRBV4-1; tentatively, D is TRBD1 (6 bases). Germline V gives CDR1 MGHRA, CDR2 YSYEKL. Trimming shortened V by 0 bases and J by 9 bases, and 12 bases separated the two germline ends. The CDR3 has 13 amino acids. The DNA of the CDR3 is TGCGCCAGCAGCCAAGACCCCAGGGGTGGGCAGTACTTC. Its translation is CASSQDPRGGQYF.

This clone has only one observation. This rearrangement joins TRBV10-3 to TRBJ1-4; D possibly corresponds to TRBD1 (6 bases). The CDR3 is 16 amino acids. The V end was cut by 0 bases, the J end by 7 bases, with 15 bases between. CDR1 is ENHRY, CDR2 SYGVKD, per germline. CDR3 protein: CAISESAGAGAEKLFF. Written as DNA, the CDR3 is TGTGCCATCAGTGAGTCCGCAGGGGCTGGGGCTGAAAAACTGTTTTTT.

This CDR3 is CASSIVGVQPQHF. For the CDR3, the DNA is TGTGCCAGTAGTATTGTAGGGGTTCAGCCCCAGCATTTT. The rearrangement uses TRBV19 and TRBJ1-5; weak D call: TRBD1 (5 bases). The CDR3 sequence is 13 residues long. CDR1 is LNHDA, CDR2 SQIVND, per germline (reference sequence). V lost 3 bases to trimming and J lost 6 bases, with 9 bases between them.

The chain joins TRBV9 to TRBJ2-1; 10 bases are shared with TRBD2. Germline V gene data show CDR1 as SGDLS and CDR2 as YYNGEE. CDR3 size: 19 residues. The J segment lost 3 bases and the V segment lost 3 bases, leaving 15 bases of the junction unmatched. The CDR3 nucleotides read TGTGCCAGCAGCGCCCCAGCGGGGGGGCAGGGTCGCATCTACAATGAGCAGTTCTTC. This encodes CASSAPAGGQGRIYNEQFF.

This clone has just one count. The rearrangement links TRBV6-1 to TRBJ1-1, with D unclear. Trimming removed 6 bases at V and 2 bases at J, with 10 bases between. The CDR3 is 13 amino acids. Germline values: CDR1 MNHNS, CDR2 SASEGT. CDR3: CASRRVSNTEAFF. The CDR3 DNA reads TGTGCCAGCAGACGGGTCTCTAACACTGAAGCTTTCTTT.

The V and J genes are TRBV6-6 and TRBJ2-7; no clear D. In germline, CDR1 is MNHNY, CDR2 SVGAGI (reference sequence). This CDR3 region has 14 residues. V lost 5 bases to trimming and J lost 3 bases, with 14 bases between them. CDR3 bases: TGTGCCAGCAGTCTAACTAAAAATAACTACGAGCAGTACTTC. Encoded protein: CASSLTKNNYEQYF.

The J gene is TRBJ2-5, the V gene TRBV6-5, with 7 nucleotides matching TRBD1. Germline V gene sequence: CDR1 MNHEY, CDR2 SVGAGI. The CDR3 runs to 15 residues. The junction had 5 bases not matched to a gene; V was cut back by 2 bases and J by 2 bases. This CDR3 reads CASSYAGTAQETQYF. CDR3 bases: TGTGCCAGCAGTTACGCTGGGACAGCTCAAGAGACCCAGTACTTC.

A few counts support this clone. The gene calls are TRBV18 and TRBJ1-3; 7 bases match TRBD1. V trimming: 2 bases; J trimming: 4 bases; junction bases outside the gene matches: 11. The germline CDR1 and CDR2 sequences are KGHSH and LQKENI. The CDR3 runs 17 residues. CDR3 nucleotide sequence: TGTGCCAGCTCACCAACAGGCTCCGGGACAGTAGGAAACACCATATATTTT. Its protein is CASSPTGSGTVGNTIYF. The complete variable domain, with remaining parts taken from reference TRBV18 and TRBJ1-3, reads NAGVMQNPRHLVRRRGQEARLRCSPMKGHSHVYWYRQLPEEGLKFMVYLQKENIIDESGMPKERFSAEFPKEGPSILRIQQVVRGDSAAYFCASSPTGSGTVGNTIYFGEGSWLTVV.